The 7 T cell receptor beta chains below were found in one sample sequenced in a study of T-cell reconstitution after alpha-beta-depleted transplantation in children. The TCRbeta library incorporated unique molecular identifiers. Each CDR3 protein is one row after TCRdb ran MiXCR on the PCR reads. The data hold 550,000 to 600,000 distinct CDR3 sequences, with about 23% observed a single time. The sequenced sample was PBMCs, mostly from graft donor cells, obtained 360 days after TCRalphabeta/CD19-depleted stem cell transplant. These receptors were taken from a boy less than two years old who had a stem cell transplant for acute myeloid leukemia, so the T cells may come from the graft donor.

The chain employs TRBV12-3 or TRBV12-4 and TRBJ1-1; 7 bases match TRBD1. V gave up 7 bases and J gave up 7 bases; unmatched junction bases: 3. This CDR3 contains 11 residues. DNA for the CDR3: TGTGCCAGCAAGTACAGGGGTGAAGCTTTCTTT. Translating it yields CASKYRGEAFF.

The CDR3 DNA reads as TGCAGTGCTGCCCCCCCCCCGTCGGCGGCGCGGTTGGGGGAGCAGTACTTC. Protein: CSAAPPPSAARLGEQYF. The chain links TRBV20-1 to TRBJ2-7, with unresolved D. The CDR3 is 17 amino acids. Germline V gives CDR1 DFQATT, CDR2 SNEGSKA (reference sequence). V lost 5 bases and J 7 bases, leaving 30 bases between the germline ends.

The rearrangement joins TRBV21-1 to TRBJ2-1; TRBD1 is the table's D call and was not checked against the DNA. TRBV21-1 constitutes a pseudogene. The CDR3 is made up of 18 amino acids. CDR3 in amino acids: CASSQGQGLAHSYNEQFF. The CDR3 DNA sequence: TGTGCCAGCAGCCAGGGACAGGGCCTCGCCCACTCCTACAATGAGCAGTTCTTC.

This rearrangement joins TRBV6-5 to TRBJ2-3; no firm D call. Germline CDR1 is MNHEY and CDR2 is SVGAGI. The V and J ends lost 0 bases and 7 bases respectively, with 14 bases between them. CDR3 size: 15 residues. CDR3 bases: TGTGCCAGCAGTTACTCAGAACTGGCGACCAATACGCAGTATTTT. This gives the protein CASSYSELATNTQYF.

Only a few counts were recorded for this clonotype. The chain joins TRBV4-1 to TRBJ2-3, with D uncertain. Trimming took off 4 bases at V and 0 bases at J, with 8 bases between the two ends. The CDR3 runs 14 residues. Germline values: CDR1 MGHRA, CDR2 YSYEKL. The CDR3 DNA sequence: TGCGCCAGCAGCCCTGAACCTAGCACAGATACGCAGTATTTT. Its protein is CASSPEPSTDTQYF.

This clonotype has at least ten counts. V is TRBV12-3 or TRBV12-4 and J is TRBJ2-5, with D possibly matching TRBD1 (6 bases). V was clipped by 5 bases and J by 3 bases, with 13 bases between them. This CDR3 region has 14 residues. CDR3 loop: CASSQDSLKETQYF. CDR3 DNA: TGTGCCAGCAGTCAGGACAGCCTAAAAGAGACCCAGTACTTC.

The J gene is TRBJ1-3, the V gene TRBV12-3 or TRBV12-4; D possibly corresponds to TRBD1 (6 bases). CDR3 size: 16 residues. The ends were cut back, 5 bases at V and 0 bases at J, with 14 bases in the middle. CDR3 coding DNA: TGTGCCAGCAGTCCGACCCTACAGGGCTCTGGAAACACCATATATTTT. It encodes CASSPTLQGSGNTIYF.